The source of this TCR beta chain is a study of Graves' ophthalmopathy and Graves' hyperthyroidism. On the study more broadly: Upon initial diagnosis and before any treatment, peripheral blood was collected. Study observations and caveats: Between ophthalmopathy and stable hyperthyroidism, a 13-signature model drew a separation with approximately 87% sensitivity and just under 83% specificity.

TCR beta CDR3 amplification used RNA transcripts. HTBI-primed first-round RT-PCR preceded second-round multiplex PCR. One entry per CDR3 protein, called by TCRdb with MiXCR from the multiplex PCR reads. The data hold 660,000 or so distinct CDR3 sequences, with over 40% observed a single time. Inclusive of both ends, the CDR3 amounts to 8 amino acids. CDR1 is ENHRY and CDR2 is SYGVKD in the germline V gene. Diagnosis used clinical symptoms, serum thyroxine, TRAb, thyroid ultrasound and orbital computed tomography. With respect to this clonotype: Its antigen is not identified. The conserved final phenylalanine or tryptophan is absent from the CDR3, which likely points to a read error. The DNA is omitted, as the CDR3 cannot be located on it reliably, and the CDR3 follows TCRdb's listing.

The sequenced sample was peripheral blood. The sequence was collected from an adult man with Graves' ophthalmopathy. The chain combines TRBV10-3 with TRBJ1-4; the table names TRBD1, a call not compared with the DNA. CDR3 in amino acids: CAISDPQV.